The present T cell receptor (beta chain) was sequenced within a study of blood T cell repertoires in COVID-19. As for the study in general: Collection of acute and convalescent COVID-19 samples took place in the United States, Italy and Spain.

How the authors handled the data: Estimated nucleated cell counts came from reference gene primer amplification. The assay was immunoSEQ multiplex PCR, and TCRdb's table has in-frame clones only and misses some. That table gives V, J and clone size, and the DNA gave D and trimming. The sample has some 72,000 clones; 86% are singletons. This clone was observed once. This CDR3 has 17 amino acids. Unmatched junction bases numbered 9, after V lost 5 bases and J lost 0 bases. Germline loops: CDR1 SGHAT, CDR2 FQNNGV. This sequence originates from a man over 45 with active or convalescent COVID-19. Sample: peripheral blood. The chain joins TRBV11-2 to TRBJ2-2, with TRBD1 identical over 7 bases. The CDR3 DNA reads TGTGCCAGCAGCGACGACGTGCAGGGGGCGAACACCGGGGAGCTGTTTTTT. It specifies CASSDDVQGANTGELFF. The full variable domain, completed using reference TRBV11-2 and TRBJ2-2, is EAGVAQSPRYKIIEKRQSVAFWCNPISGHATLYWYQQILGQGPKLLIQFQNNGVVDDSQLPKDRFSAERLKGVDSTLKIQPAKLEDSAVYLCASSDDVQGANTGELFFGEGSRLTVL.